A selection of T cell receptor beta chains follows, all from one sample in a study of shared clonotypes between healthy human individuals. The protocol was immunoSEQ multiplex PCR, while the TCRdb copy is restricted to in-frame clones and leaves out a portion. The data show under 600,000 clones, around 97% seen once. Specimen: naive CD4+ T cells sorted from blood. The receptors come from a woman aged 25 to 39 in good health. Both conserved end residues are part of each CDR3. Fields, in order: J gene, D gene, V gene, clone size, CDR3 protein, CDR3 DNA. A D gene is named only where the DNA matches it firmly. Only part of the rows carry a size: once, few, many, or a class if the clone is expanded.

TRBJ2-2 | . | TRBV27 | . | CASRTAGQNTGELFF | TGTGCCAGCCGAACCGCGGGACAGAACACCGGGGAGCTGTTTTTT
TRBJ1-2 | . | TRBV29-1 | . | CSVRQYGYTF | TGCAGCGTTAGACAGTATGGCTACACCTTC
TRBJ2-5 | . | TRBV19 | . | CASRLLGIGQETQYF | TGTGCCAGTCGCTTATTGGGGATCGGCCAAGAGACCCAGTACTTC
TRBJ1-1 | . | TRBV28 | . | CASTPGSLNTEAFF | TGTGCCAGCACCCCCGGCAGCCTGAACACTGAAGCTTTCTTT
TRBJ1-1 | . | TRBV6-1 | . | CASHRAGITEAFF | TGTGCCAGTCACCGAGCAGGGATCACTGAAGCTTTCTTT
TRBJ1-4 | . | TRBV30 | . | CAWSRREIREKLFF | TGTGCCTGGAGTAGGAGGGAGATAAGGGAAAAACTGTTTTTT
TRBJ2-2 | TRBD2 | TRBV19 | . | CASSPKGLVPGELFF | TGTGCCAGTAGTCCGAAAGGACTAGTCCCCGGGGAGCTGTTTTTT
TRBJ2-7 | TRBD1 | TRBV28 | . | CASSFATGTDSYEQYF | TGTGCCAGCAGTTTCGCCACCGGGACAGATAGCTACGAGCAGTACTTC
TRBJ2-1 | TRBD2 | TRBV15 | . | CATRPGLAREQFF | TGTGCCACCAGACCGGGACTAGCCCGTGAGCAGTTCTTC
TRBJ1-1 | . | TRBV7-2 | . | CASSARQSMNTEAFF | TGTGCCAGCAGCGCTCGACAGAGCATGAACACTGAAGCTTTCTTT
TRBJ2-5 | TRBD2 | TRBV28 | . | CASSLGAGGRGTQYF | TGTGCCAGCAGTTTAGGGGCGGGAGGGCGAGGGACCCAGTACTTC
TRBJ1-2 | TRBD1 | TRBV19 | few | CASTYTGQVNYGYTF | TGTGCCAGTACGTATACGGGACAGGTTAACTATGGCTACACCTTC
TRBJ2-7 | . | TRBV7-9 | . | CASSDDSATYEQYF | TGTGCCAGCAGCGACGACAGTGCGACCTACGAGCAGTACTTC
TRBJ2-5 | TRBD2 | TRBV29-1 | . | CSVGAREGRETQYF | TGCAGCGTTGGAGCGCGGGAGGGCCGAGAGACCCAGTACTTC
TRBJ2-3 | TRBD2 | TRBV7-2 | . | CASSLNSGADTQYF | TGTGCCAGCAGCTTAAATAGCGGGGCGGATACGCAGTATTTT
TRBJ2-7 | . | TRBV2 | . | CASHKGGYEQYF | TGTGCCAGCCATAAAGGGGGGTACGAGCAGTACTTC
TRBJ1-1 | . | TRBV5-1 | once | CASSQDASSTEAFF | TGCGCCAGCAGCCAAGACGCCTCGAGCACTGAAGCTTTCTTT
TRBJ1-2 | . | TRBV28 | . | CASSGAGNYGYTF | TGTGCCAGCAGCGGGGCGGGTAACTATGGCTACACCTTC
TRBJ1-2 | . | TRBV6-6 | . | CASSQIGAFYGYTF | TGTGCCAGCAGTCAAATCGGGGCTTTCTATGGCTACACCTTC
TRBJ2-2 | TRBD1 | TRBV5-3 | . | CARSSPGTGGHGELFF | TGTGCCAGAAGCTCCCCCGGGACAGGGGGCCACGGGGAGCTGTTTTTT
TRBJ1-1 | . | TRBV2 | . | CASSEAPTAEAFF | TGTGCCAGCAGTGAAGCGCCCACGGCTGAAGCTTTCTTT
TRBJ1-1 | . | TRBV6-5 | . | CASRRRGRLNTEAFF | TGTGCCAGCAGACGTCGAGGCAGATTGAACACTGAAGCTTTCTTT
TRBJ1-1 | . | TRBV27 | . | CASSLGRVLMNTEAFF | TGTGCCAGCAGTTTGGGACGCGTCCTCATGAACACTGAAGCTTTCTTT
TRBJ1-3 | . | TRBV18 | . | CATSTTGNTAGNTIYF | TGTGCCACCTCGACCACAGGGAATACAGCTGGAAACACCATATATTTT
TRBJ1-2 | . | TRBV9 | few | CASSVADRNYGYTF | TGTGCCAGCAGCGTAGCGGACAGAAACTATGGCTACACCTTC
TRBJ2-1 | . | TRBV27 | . | CASSLFGALSGEQFF | TGTGCCAGCAGTTTATTTGGGGCTTTGAGTGGTGAGCAGTTCTTC
TRBJ2-6 | . | TRBV6-1 | . | CASSEGSGTRFSGANVLTF | TGTGCCAGCAGTGAAGGGTCCGGGACAAGATTCTCTGGGGCCAACGTCCTGACTTTC
TRBJ2-7 | . | TRBV2 | . | CASSELRGFRHEQYF | TGTGCCAGCAGTGAACTACGGGGATTTCGGCACGAGCAGTACTTC
TRBJ2-6 | TRBD1 | TRBV28 | . | CASNPGQGYSGANVLTF | TGTGCCAGCAATCCGGGACAGGGTTACTCTGGGGCCAACGTCCTGACTTTC
TRBJ2-1 | TRBD1 | TRBV7-6 | . | CASSLGTGAEQFF | TGTGCCAGCAGCTTAGGGACAGGGGCTGAGCAGTTCTTC
TRBJ2-2 | TRBD1 | TRBV27 | . | CASSLRTSWTGQARAGELFF | TGTGCCAGCAGTCTCCGAACCAGTTGGACAGGTCAGGCCCGGGCCGGGGAGCTGTTTTTT
TRBJ1-2 | . | TRBV7-9 | . | CASSRNTQGGYGYTF | TGTGCCAGCAGCCGCAATACTCAGGGTGGCTATGGCTACACCTTC
TRBJ2-2 | . | TRBV7-9 | once | CASSSQSDVGHTGELFF | TGTGCCAGCAGCTCTCAGAGTGATGTAGGTCACACCGGGGAGCTGTTTTTT
TRBJ2-7 | TRBD1 | TRBV4-1 | . | CASSRPGQGPYEQYF | TGCGCCAGCAGCCGACCCGGACAGGGTCCCTACGAGCAGTACTTC
TRBJ1-3 | . | TRBV28 | . | CASSLTSGNTIYF | TGTGCCAGCAGTCTCACCTCAGGAAACACCATATATTTT
TRBJ1-2 | . | TRBV27 | . | CASSPLGAPYGYTF | TGTGCCAGCAGTCCTTTAGGGGCACCGTATGGCTACACCTTC
TRBJ1-2 | . | TRBV28 | . | CASSLLTSNYGYTF | TGTGCCAGCAGTCTACTAACATCTAACTATGGCTACACCTTC
TRBJ2-2 | TRBD2 | TRBV2 | . | CASTSSGSNTGELFF | TGTGCCAGCACGAGTAGCGGGAGCAACACCGGGGAGCTGTTTTTT
TRBJ2-5 | TRBD1 | TRBV28 | . | CASSLRQGLETQYF | TGTGCCAGCAGTTTAAGACAGGGGTTGGAGACCCAGTACTTC
TRBJ2-3 | . | TRBV28 | . | CASSLTDTQYF | TGTGCCAGCAGTTTGACAGATACGCAGTATTTT
TRBJ2-5 | TRBD2 | TRBV11-2 | . | CASSWGGQETQYF | TGTGCCAGCAGTTGGGGGGGCCAAGAGACCCAGTACTTC
TRBJ2-2 | . | TRBV29-1 | . | CSVKDQTNTGELFF | TGCAGCGTTAAGGACCAGACGAACACCGGGGAGCTGTTTTTT
TRBJ2-1 | . | TRBV29-1 | . | CSVETGADSSYNEQFF | TGCAGCGTTGAGACGGGGGCAGACAGCTCCTACAATGAACAGTTCTTC
TRBJ2-7 | . | TRBV28 | . | CASMGNYEQYF | TGTGCCAGCATGGGGAACTACGAGCAGTACTTC
TRBJ2-7 | TRBD1 | TRBV9 | . | CASSVETGYNPYEQYF | TGTGCCAGCAGCGTAGAGACAGGGTATAACCCCTACGAGCAGTACTTC